Listed here are 20 T cell receptor beta chains from one sample, sequenced in a study of human T cells and chemical hapten exposure. Time point indicated: pre-sensitization, week 0. Treatment specified: therapeutic diphenylcyclopropenone sensitization with weekly scalp DPC. TCRdb called the RACE reads again in MiXCR, with one record for every CDR3 protein. Of a few hundred thousand distinct CDR3 sequences in the sample, around 7% were seen once. The sequencing here drew on whole blood, taken in connection with sensitization to the hapten diphenylcyclopropenone (DPC). The receptors come from a man aged 18 to 30 with alopecia areata. Some clones in this sample may be carry-over from other donors' samples.

This clonotype was found a few times. The chain carries TRBV6-2 or TRBV6-3 and TRBJ1-5, with D possibly being TRBD1 (6 bases). Deletions cut 4 bases from V and 0 bases from J, with 10 bases between. The CDR3 is 15 residues long. Germline V gives CDR1 MNHEY, CDR2 SVGEGT. The CDR3, as DNA: TGTGCCAGCAGTTGGACAGCTTATAGCAATCAGCCCCAGCATTTT. It is translated as CASSWTAYSNQPQHF.

This CDR3 reads CSARDLELGTADTDTQYF. CDR3 bases: TGCAGTGCTAGAGATCTCGAGTTGGGGACGGCAGACACAGATACGCAGTATTTT. The chain uses TRBV20-1 and TRBJ2-3; tentatively, D is TRBD1 or TRBD2 (5 bases each). V shed 0 bases and J shed 2 bases, with 21 bases lying between them. The CDR3 is 18 amino acids. Germline-derived CDR1 and CDR2 are DFQATT and SNEGSKA (reference sequence).

This clonotype was recorded many times. The rearrangement links TRBV27 to TRBJ2-3; 7 positions match TRBD1. The ends lost 2 bases at V and 1 base at J; junction bases unmatched: 3. CDR1 is MNHEY and CDR2 is SMNVEV in the germline V gene (reference sequence). The CDR3 sequence is 15 residues long. CDR3 in DNA: TGTGCCAGCAGTTTAGAGGGGGCCGGCACAGATACGCAGTATTTT. Amino acids: CASSLEGAGTDTQYF.

V gene TRBV7-9 combines with J gene TRBJ2-7, with 11 nucleotides matching TRBD2. V dropped 1 base and J dropped 5; count of bases not matched to a gene: 1. Germline V lookup: CDR1 SEHNR, CDR2 FQNEAQ (reference sequence). The CDR3 has 14 amino acids. CDR3 protein: CASSLVTSGDEQYF. DNA of the CDR3: TGTGCCAGCAGCTTAGTGACTAGCGGGGACGAGCAGTACTTC. The full variable domain, its missing parts supplied by reference TRBV7-9 and TRBJ2-7, is DTGVSQNPRHKITKRGQNVTFRCDPISEHNRLYWYRQTLGQGPEFLTYFQNEAQLEKSRLLSDRFSAERPKGSFSTLEIQRTEQGDSAMYLCASSLVTSGDEQYFGPGTRLTVT.

The sample holds many counts of this clonotype. The chain has TRBV25-1 and TRBJ2-1; 7 bases match TRBD2. V shed 6 bases, J shed 5 bases, and the junction held 10 bases outside the gene matches. Germline lookup yields CDR1 MGHDK and CDR2 SYGVNS. This CDR3 contains 15 residues. CDR3 protein: CASRLGGLLDNEQFF. In DNA, the CDR3 is TGTGCCAGCAGACTTGGGGGACTACTGGACAATGAGCAGTTCTTC.

The chain has TRBV7-9 and TRBJ2-2, with D perhaps matching TRBD1 (6 bases). Germline lookup yields CDR1 SEHNR and CDR2 FQNEAQ (reference sequence). Trimming removed 5 bases from V and 8 bases from J, with 15 bases in between. CDR3 length: 14 residues. As DNA, the CDR3 is TGTGCCAGCAGCCCCGTTACAGGGCCAGGGGAGCTGTTTTTT. It specifies CASSPVTGPGELFF.

This clonotype came up a few times. V usage is TRBV12-3 or TRBV12-4 and J usage is TRBJ2-7; 8 bases are shared with TRBD2. After removal of 6 bases from V and 5 bases from J, the junction contained 15 bases not matched to a gene. This CDR3 contains 16 residues. CDR3 loop: CASRLGGTSRIDEQYF. The CDR3, as DNA: TGTGCCAGCAGACTAGGTGGGACTAGTAGAATCGACGAGCAGTACTTC.

This clonotype has just a few counts. The chain links TRBV28 to TRBJ2-7; 7 bases are shared with TRBD1. The ends lost 8 bases at V and 5 bases at J; junction bases unmatched: 15. Germline CDR1 MDHEN, CDR2 SYDVKM. CDR3 size: 15 residues. CDR3 amino acids: CASDDPRDSKNEQYF. Here the CDR3 DNA reads TGTGCCAGCGACGACCCCCGGGACAGTAAAAACGAGCAGTACTTC.

This clonotype came up a few times. This sequence joins TRBV20-1 and TRBJ1-5; 12 bases match TRBD1. Per the germline V gene, CDR1 is DFQATT and CDR2 is SNEGSKA (reference sequence). The CDR3 is 15 residues long. V lost 6 bases to trimming and J lost 7 bases; unmatched junction nucleotides: 10. The CDR3 here is CSAIQGQGANQPQHF. CDR3 bases: TGCAGTGCCATACAGGGACAGGGGGCTAACCAGCCCCAGCATTTT.

The chain couples TRBV4-3 to TRBJ1-3, with 7 bases fitting TRBD1. After removal of 1 base from V and 4 bases from J, the junction contained 4 bases not matched to a gene. Germline lookup yields CDR1 LGHNA and CDR2 YSLEER. CDR3 length: 15 amino acids. The chain's CDR3 is CASSQGGGLGNTIYF. DNA of the CDR3: TGCGCCAGCAGCCAAGGAGGGGGCTTGGGAAACACCATATATTTT.

This clonotype appeared a few times. This chain links TRBV28 with TRBJ2-7; tentatively, D is TRBD1 or TRBD2 (5 bases each). V gave up 7 bases and J gave up 6 bases, with 19 bases separating them. Germline V gene data show CDR1 as MDHEN and CDR2 as SYDVKM. CDR3 length: 14 residues. CDR3 bases: TGTGCCAGCACCGCCGGGGACCGCGGCCGCGAGCAGTACTTC. Residues: CASTAGDRGREQYF.

The rearrangement uses TRBV5-1 and TRBJ2-7, with D uncertain. The CDR3 length is 16 residues. V was cut by 0 bases and J by 5 bases, with 18 bases left in between. Germline CDR1 and CDR2: SGHRS and YFSETQ. The CDR3, as DNA: TGCGCCAGCAGCTTGGCCCGGGCCCCCCGCCGCCACGAGCAGTACTTC. Protein product: CASSLARAPRRHEQYF.

This clonotype was detected many times. This sequence joins TRBV7-2 and TRBJ2-2; D is tentatively TRBD1 or TRBD2 (5 bases each). The germline V and J ends were trimmed by 6 bases and 7 bases, with 15 bases remaining between them. In germline, CDR1 is SGHTA, CDR2 FQGNSA. CDR3 length equals 14 residues. The CDR3 reads CASRNLAGSGELFF. The CDR3 region has the DNA TGTGCCAGCAGGAACCTCGCAGGGAGCGGGGAGCTGTTTTTT.

This clonotype occurred a few times. The chain employs TRBV7-2 and TRBJ2-6, with D hard to call. This CDR3 has 17 amino acids. V was shortened by 2 bases and J by 2 bases, with 13 bases between the two germline ends. CDR1 is SGHTA, CDR2 FQGNSA, per germline. Written as DNA, the CDR3 is TGTGCCAGCAGCTTATACAGTCAGCGCCCTGGGGCCAACGTCCTGACTTTC. Protein: CASSLYSQRPGANVLTF. Based on the CDR3 plus reference TRBV7-2 and TRBJ2-6, the full variable domain is GAGVSQSPSNKVTEKGKDVELRCDPISGHTALYWYRQSLGQGLEFLIYFQGNSAPDKSGLPSDRFSAERTGGSVSTLTIQRTQQEDSAVYLCASSLYSQRPGANVLTFGAGSRLTVL.

The J gene is TRBJ1-2, the V gene TRBV20-1; 7 nucleotides align to TRBD1. This CDR3 is built from 13 residues. Germline V gives CDR1 DFQATT, CDR2 SNEGSKA (reference sequence). Trimming removed 0 bases from V and 6 bases from J; junction bases left unmatched: 4. The CDR3 loop is CSARDDRVNGYTF. The CDR3, as DNA: TGCAGTGCTAGAGACGACAGGGTCAATGGCTACACCTTC.

The chain recombines TRBV7-2 with TRBJ2-1; the D is unclear. CDR1 is SGHTA and CDR2 is FQGNSA in the germline V gene. V lost 5 bases to trimming and J lost 5 bases, with 13 bases between them. This CDR3 is built from 14 residues. CDR3 nucleotides: TGTGCCAGCAGCCTCGCCGAAATGCACAATGAGCAGTTCTTC. Translating it yields CASSLAEMHNEQFF.

This chain links TRBV27 with TRBJ2-1; D assignment may be TRBD1 or TRBD2 (6 bases each). The CDR3 is made up of 14 amino acids. V gave up 5 bases and J gave up 10 bases, with 18 bases separating them. CDR1 and CDR2 from the germline V gene are MNHEY and SMNVEV (reference sequence). The CDR3 here is CASSPTSRGSEQFF. CDR3 DNA: TGTGCCAGCAGTCCAACTAGCAGGGGATCAGAGCAGTTCTTC.

Only a few counts were recorded for this clonotype. This chain connects TRBV10-3 to TRBJ1-1; a weak D match, TRBD1 (5 bases). This CDR3 region has 14 residues. The germline V and J ends were trimmed by 0 bases and 8 bases, with 13 bases remaining between them. Germline V lookup: CDR1 ENHRY, CDR2 SYGVKD. In DNA, the CDR3 is TGTGCCATCAGTGAGTCTTGGGACTCCAACGAAGCTTTCTTT. This gives the protein CAISESWDSNEAFF.

The CDR3 DNA sequence: TGTGCCAGCAGCTTGCGGGTGCAGGGCTATGGCTACACCTTC. Translated, it gives CASSLRVQGYGYTF. The J gene is TRBJ1-2, the V gene TRBV7-8, with a possible D match to TRBD1 (5 bases). The CDR3 is 14 residues long. V lost 3 bases to trimming and J lost 4 bases, with 12 bases between them. Germline loops: CDR1 SGHVS, CDR2 FQNEAQ.

This clonotype turned up a few times. The rearrangement joins TRBV24-1 to TRBJ2-5; D may be TRBD1 (5 bases). From germline, CDR1 is KGHDR and CDR2 SFDVKD. V lost 5 bases and J 5 bases, leaving 11 bases between the germline ends. This CDR3 region has 13 residues. The CDR3 sequence is CATSAPPGETQYF. The CDR3 DNA reads TGTGCCACCAGTGCTCCACCAGGGGAGACCCAGTACTTC.